This is a list of T cell receptor beta chains from one sample in a study of T cell responses to AZD1222 COVID-19 vaccine. Measured with immunoSEQ multiplex PCR; TCRdb has only the in-frame clones, and not every one. The table lists approximately 140,000 clones, roughly 94% of them singletons. This sample comprised peripheral blood, obtained on day 0 of AZD1222 vaccination. The receptor source for this set is an adult in good health. Each CDR3 is given with its conserved first and last residue. A D gene is named only where the DNA matches it firmly. Clone size is not always given. Where it is, it says once, few, many or a class for expanded clones.

CDR3 length: 12
V gene: TRBV29-1
D gene: .
J gene: TRBJ2-5
clone size: .
CDR3 protein: CSHGRQQETQYF
CDR3 DNA: TGCAGCCATGGACGACAGCAAGAGACCCAGTACTTC

CDR3 length: 15
V gene: TRBV5-1
D gene: .
J gene: TRBJ2-3
clone size: once
CDR3 protein: CASSRIGFSTDTQYF
CDR3 DNA: TGCGCCAGCAGCAGGATCGGCTTTAGCACAGATACGCAGTATTTT

CDR3 length: 17
V gene: TRBV6-4
D gene: TRBD1
J gene: TRBJ1-1
clone size: few
CDR3 protein: CASSEAAPGQGISEAFF
CDR3 DNA: TGTGCCAGCAGTGAGGCTGCCCCGGGACAGGGAATCAGTGAAGCTTTCTTT

CDR3 length: 12
V gene: TRBV29-1
D gene: .
J gene: TRBJ1-1
clone size: .
CDR3 protein: CSVSNGNTEAFF
CDR3 DNA: TGCAGCGTTTCCAACGGGAACACTGAAGCTTTCTTT

CDR3 length: 16
V gene: TRBV7-9
D gene: .
J gene: TRBJ2-5
clone size: .
CDR3 protein: CASSNRGPSLGETQYF
CDR3 DNA: TGTGCCAGCAGCAACCGAGGACCCTCACTAGGGGAGACCCAGTACTTC

CDR3 length: 12
V gene: TRBV4-1
D gene: .
J gene: TRBJ1-6
clone size: .
CDR3 protein: CASSQQGSPLHF
CDR3 DNA: TGCGCCAGCAGCCAACAGGGTTCACCCCTCCACTTT

CDR3 length: 11
V gene: TRBV12-5
D gene: .
J gene: TRBJ2-2
clone size: .
CDR3 protein: CASGRSGELFF
CDR3 DNA: TGTGCTAGTGGCCGCAGCGGGGAGCTGTTTTTT

CDR3 length: 15
V gene: TRBV2
D gene: .
J gene: TRBJ2-1
clone size: .
CDR3 protein: CASRSQSVRHNEQFF
CDR3 DNA: TGTGCCAGCAGATCACAGTCCGTGCGGCACAATGAGCAGTTCTTC

CDR3 length: 15
V gene: TRBV28
D gene: .
J gene: TRBJ2-4
clone size: .
CDR3 protein: CASRGLDRLGDIQYF
CDR3 DNA: TGTGCCAGCAGGGGACTCGACAGGTTAGGGGACATTCAGTACTTC

CDR3 length: 14
V gene: TRBV13
D gene: .
J gene: TRBJ1-4
clone size: .
CDR3 protein: CASSFRSGNEKLFF
CDR3 DNA: TGTGCCAGCAGCTTTAGGTCAGGGAATGAAAAACTGTTTTTT

CDR3 length: 17
V gene: TRBV5-1
D gene: .
J gene: TRBJ2-2
clone size: .
CDR3 protein: CASSLPPPGIGTGELFF
CDR3 DNA: TGCGCCAGCAGCTTACCCCCACCGGGGATAGGAACCGGGGAGCTGTTTTTT

CDR3 length: 19
V gene: TRBV6-1
D gene: .
J gene: TRBJ1-2
clone size: .
CDR3 protein: CASSEVWGALPRSNYGYTF
CDR3 DNA: TGTGCCAGCAGTGAAGTTTGGGGGGCCCTGCCAAGATCCAACTATGGCTACACCTTC

CDR3 length: 16
V gene: TRBV5-8
D gene: .
J gene: TRBJ1-2
clone size: .
CDR3 protein: CASSPIGQPHNYGYTF
CDR3 DNA: TGTGCCAGCAGCCCCATCGGACAGCCTCATAACTATGGCTACACCTTC

CDR3 length: 15
V gene: TRBV9
D gene: .
J gene: TRBJ2-3
clone size: once
CDR3 protein: CASSVEVDSTDTQYF
CDR3 DNA: TGTGCCAGCAGCGTAGAGGTGGATAGCACAGATACGCAGTATTTT

CDR3 length: 13
V gene: TRBV27
D gene: .
J gene: TRBJ1-4
clone size: .
CDR3 protein: CASSSGLDEKLFF
CDR3 DNA: TGTGCCAGCAGTTCAGGTTTGGATGAAAAACTGTTTTTT

CDR3 length: 14
V gene: TRBV7-2
D gene: .
J gene: TRBJ1-3
clone size: once
CDR3 protein: CASSLGLTGNTIYF
CDR3 DNA: TGTGCCAGCAGCTTAGGGCTTACTGGAAACACCATATATTTT

CDR3 length: 13
V gene: TRBV6-5
D gene: .
J gene: TRBJ1-2
clone size: once
CDR3 protein: CASSYQGQYGYTF
CDR3 DNA: TGTGCCAGCAGTTACCAGGGCCAATATGGCTACACCTTC

CDR3 length: 15
V gene: TRBV10-3
D gene: TRBD2
J gene: TRBJ2-5
clone size: .
CDR3 protein: CAISESDSGMETQYF
CDR3 DNA: TGTGCCATCAGTGAGTCGGATAGCGGGATGGAGACCCAGTACTTC

CDR3 length: 13
V gene: TRBV30
D gene: .
J gene: TRBJ1-5
clone size: .
CDR3 protein: CAWSQQGERPQHF
CDR3 DNA: TGTGCCTGGAGCCAACAGGGCGAACGGCCCCAGCATTTT

CDR3 length: 19
V gene: TRBV6-2/TRBV6-3
D gene: TRBD1
J gene: TRBJ1-5
clone size: .
CDR3 protein: CASSYWTGASPISNQPQHF
CDR3 DNA: TGTGCCAGCAGTTACTGGACAGGGGCGTCCCCCATTAGCAATCAGCCCCAGCATTTT

CDR3 length: 15
V gene: TRBV6-5
D gene: .
J gene: TRBJ2-2
clone size: .
CDR3 protein: CASSYASRNTGELFF
CDR3 DNA: TGTGCCAGCAGTTACGCGAGCAGGAACACCGGGGAGCTGTTTTTT

CDR3 length: 14
V gene: TRBV28
D gene: .
J gene: TRBJ1-2
clone size: .
CDR3 protein: CASSSTGLTYGYTF
CDR3 DNA: TGTGCCAGCAGCTCGACAGGTCTTACATATGGCTACACCTTC

CDR3 length: 14
V gene: TRBV7-2
D gene: TRBD1
J gene: TRBJ1-5
clone size: .
CDR3 protein: CASSRATGDQPQHF
CDR3 DNA: TGTGCCAGCAGCCGGGCGACAGGGGATCAGCCCCAGCATTTT

CDR3 length: 15
V gene: TRBV5-6
D gene: .
J gene: TRBJ2-2
clone size: .
CDR3 protein: CASSLDAGITGELFF
CDR3 DNA: TGTGCCAGCAGCTTGGATGCAGGGATCACCGGGGAGCTGTTTTTT

CDR3 length: 17
V gene: TRBV7-2
D gene: .
J gene: TRBJ2-3
clone size: .
CDR3 protein: CASSPRGGPSSTDTQYF
CDR3 DNA: TGTGCCAGCAGCCCCCGCGGTGGGCCCTCTAGCACAGATACGCAGTATTTT

CDR3 length: 15
V gene: TRBV28
D gene: .
J gene: TRBJ1-4
clone size: .
CDR3 protein: CASSPPRTGSEKLFF
CDR3 DNA: TGTGCCAGCAGTCCACCCCGGACCGGTTCTGAAAAACTGTTTTTT

CDR3 length: 14
V gene: TRBV5-6
D gene: .
J gene: TRBJ1-2
clone size: once
CDR3 protein: CASSSLNQYYGYTF
CDR3 DNA: TGTGCCAGCAGCTCTCTGAATCAGTACTATGGCTACACCTTC

CDR3 length: 15
V gene: TRBV18
D gene: .
J gene: TRBJ1-1
clone size: .
CDR3 protein: CASSPPSLQNTEAFF
CDR3 DNA: TGTGCCAGCTCACCACCGTCCCTTCAGAACACTGAAGCTTTCTTT

CDR3 length: 17
V gene: TRBV4-1
D gene: TRBD1
J gene: TRBJ1-4
clone size: .
CDR3 protein: CASSPHERQGINEKLFF
CDR3 DNA: TGCGCCAGCAGCCCACACGAAAGACAGGGGATAAATGAAAAACTGTTTTTT

CDR3 length: 14
V gene: TRBV28
D gene: .
J gene: TRBJ1-2
clone size: .
CDR3 protein: CASSLQGTNYGYTF
CDR3 DNA: TGTGCCAGCAGTTTACAGGGGACGAACTATGGCTACACCTTC

CDR3 length: 15
V gene: TRBV2
D gene: TRBD1
J gene: TRBJ1-4
clone size: .
CDR3 protein: CASSGTGGGHEKLFF
CDR3 DNA: TGTGCCAGCAGTGGCACAGGGGGCGGGCATGAAAAACTGTTTTTT

CDR3 length: 16
V gene: TRBV4-3
D gene: .
J gene: TRBJ1-4
clone size: .
CDR3 protein: CASSPRGRTTNEKLFF
CDR3 DNA: TGCGCCAGCAGCCCACGGGGGAGGACAACTAATGAAAAACTGTTTTTT

CDR3 length: 14
V gene: TRBV4-3
D gene: .
J gene: TRBJ1-6
clone size: .
CDR3 protein: CASSQGFYNSPLHF
CDR3 DNA: TGCGCCAGCAGCCAGGGCTTCTATAATTCACCCCTCCACTTT

CDR3 length: 14
V gene: TRBV30
D gene: .
J gene: TRBJ1-5
clone size: .
CDR3 protein: CAWSVSLLRQPQHF
CDR3 DNA: TGTGCCTGGAGTGTAAGCTTATTACGTCAGCCCCAGCATTTT

CDR3 length: 15
V gene: TRBV4-1
D gene: .
J gene: TRBJ2-5
clone size: .
CDR3 protein: CASSQGPSPQETQYF
CDR3 DNA: TGCGCCAGCAGCCAAGGGCCGTCACCCCAAGAGACCCAGTACTTC

CDR3 length: 15
V gene: TRBV6-5
D gene: .
J gene: TRBJ1-1
clone size: .
CDR3 protein: CASSYSSRMNTEAFF
CDR3 DNA: TGTGCCAGCAGTTACTCGTCCAGAATGAACACTGAAGCTTTCTTT

CDR3 length: 12
V gene: TRBV2
D gene: .
J gene: TRBJ1-3
clone size: .
CDR3 protein: CASGNSGNTIYF
CDR3 DNA: TGTGCCAGTGGGAACTCTGGAAACACCATATATTTT

CDR3 length: 15
V gene: TRBV1
D gene: .
J gene: TRBJ2-2
clone size: .
CDR3 protein: CTSSKRPRNTGELFF
CDR3 DNA: TGCACCAGCAGTAAAAGACCCAGGAACACCGGGGAGCTGTTTTTT

CDR3 length: 13
V gene: TRBV6-6
D gene: .
J gene: TRBJ1-1
clone size: .
CDR3 protein: CASSFTLNTEAFF
CDR3 DNA: TGTGCCAGCAGTTTCACTTTGAACACTGAAGCTTTCTTT

CDR3 length: 14
V gene: TRBV7-9
D gene: TRBD2
J gene: TRBJ2-2
clone size: .
CDR3 protein: CASRVGGSTGELFF
CDR3 DNA: TGTGCCAGCAGGGTGGGCGGGAGCACCGGGGAGCTGTTTTTT

CDR3 length: 10
V gene: TRBV20-1
D gene: .
J gene: TRBJ1-2
clone size: few
CDR3 protein: CSAATETQTF
CDR3 DNA: TGCAGTGCAGCGACGGAGACTCAAACCTTC

CDR3 length: 16
V gene: TRBV4-1
D gene: TRBD2
J gene: TRBJ2-5
clone size: once
CDR3 protein: CASSQEQRGGQETQYF
CDR3 DNA: TGCGCCAGCAGCCAAGAGCAGCGGGGGGGGCAGGAGACCCAGTACTTC

CDR3 length: 14
V gene: TRBV7-9
D gene: TRBD1
J gene: TRBJ1-5
clone size: .
CDR3 protein: CASSQGGGNQPQHF
CDR3 DNA: TGTGCCAGCAGTCAAGGAGGGGGCAACCAGCCCCAGCATTTT

CDR3 length: 13
V gene: TRBV28
D gene: TRBD1
J gene: TRBJ1-5
clone size: .
CDR3 protein: CASSTDRGQPQHF
CDR3 DNA: TGTGCCAGCAGTACGGACAGGGGGCAGCCCCAGCATTTT

CDR3 length: 14
V gene: TRBV6-5
D gene: .
J gene: TRBJ1-3
clone size: .
CDR3 protein: CASRPGRAGNTIYF
CDR3 DNA: TGTGCCAGCAGGCCTGGGAGGGCTGGAAACACCATATATTTT

CDR3 length: 16
V gene: TRBV4-3
D gene: TRBD1
J gene: TRBJ2-4
clone size: .
CDR3 protein: CASSHVPAGGGDIQYF
CDR3 DNA: TGCGCCAGCAGCCACGTCCCGGCAGGGGGCGGTGACATTCAGTACTTC

CDR3 length: 16
V gene: TRBV28
D gene: TRBD2
J gene: TRBJ2-3
clone size: .
CDR3 protein: CASSPWASGSTDTQYF
CDR3 DNA: TGTGCCAGCAGTCCATGGGCTAGCGGTAGCACAGATACGCAGTATTTT

CDR3 length: 14
V gene: TRBV30
D gene: .
J gene: TRBJ2-3
clone size: .
CDR3 protein: CAWSVGGTYDTQYF
CDR3 DNA: TGTGCCTGGAGTGTTGGAGGGACCTATGATACGCAGTATTTT

CDR3 length: 14
V gene: TRBV7-9
D gene: .
J gene: TRBJ2-5
clone size: .
CDR3 protein: CASSSKAGTETQYF
CDR3 DNA: TGTGCCAGCAGCTCAAAGGCGGGTACAGAGACCCAGTACTTC

CDR3 length: 15
V gene: TRBV5-1
D gene: .
J gene: TRBJ2-3
clone size: .
CDR3 protein: CASSLEEGIADTQYF
CDR3 DNA: TGCGCCAGCAGCTTGGAAGAGGGTATTGCAGATACGCAGTATTTT

CDR3 length: 14
V gene: TRBV11-2
D gene: TRBD1
J gene: TRBJ2-1
clone size: .
CDR3 protein: CASTLRDSYNEQFF
CDR3 DNA: TGTGCCAGCACCCTCCGGGACAGCTACAATGAGCAGTTCTTC

CDR3 length: 15
V gene: TRBV5-1
D gene: .
J gene: TRBJ1-4
clone size: .
CDR3 protein: CASSPGTPTNEKLFF
CDR3 DNA: TGCGCCAGCAGCCCCGGGACACCAACTAATGAAAAACTGTTTTTT